Each of the 3 T cell receptor beta chains below was sequenced from the same sample in a study of control samples from healthy donors and cancer patients. This table comes from immunoSEQ multiplex PCR, and its TCRdb copy is limited to in-frame clones, with some not included. The sample holds around 96,000 clones; 85% to 95% are singletons and the top ten take over 8%. The sequencing input was blood. The receptors shown here come from a young man in good health.

The chain is built from TRBV2 and TRBJ2-7; the match to TRBD1 covers 11 bases. Germline trimming cut 2 bases from V and 4 bases from J; bases unmatched to any gene: 7. Germline V lookup: CDR1 SNHLY, CDR2 FYNNEI. This CDR3 region has 16 residues. The CDR3 sequence is CASSELSGDRGYEQYF. CDR3 DNA: TGTGCCAGCAGTGAACTCTCCGGGGACAGGGGGTACGAGCAGTACTTC.

The gene calls are TRBV6-5 and TRBJ2-2; D may be TRBD2 (5 bases). The germline V and J ends were trimmed by 11 bases and 5 bases, with 15 bases remaining between them. This CDR3 spans 13 amino acids. Germline assignment: CDR1 MNHEY and CDR2 SVGAGI. CDR3 DNA sequence: TGTGCCTTTCGACTACCGAGGACCGGGGAGCTGTTTTTT. Translation: CAFRLPRTGELFF.

This chain uses TRBV3-1 (or the pseudogene TRBV3-2) with TRBJ1-1; no firm D call. The CDR3 spans 14 residues. Germline-derived CDR1 and CDR2 are LGHDT and YNNKEL (reference sequence). V was clipped by 0 bases and J by 7 bases, with 12 bases between them. CDR3 nucleotides: TGTGCCAGCAGCCAAGATTCAGCGCTTTATGAAGCTTTCTTT. Residues: CASSQDSALYEAFF.